This is a list of T cell receptor beta chains from one sample in a study of CD8 T cells in ankylosing spondylitis. TCRdb used MiXCR to reprocess the 5' RACE reads, holding one entry per CDR3 protein. This sample has roughly 470,000 distinct CDR3 sequences; 25% to 30% occur once, and the top ten carry 0.89%. Sequenced material: blood, either unsorted or a sorted T cell fraction (not recorded which). These receptors were taken from a male donor with ankylosing spondylitis. Each CDR3 is given with its conserved first and last residue. The D gene is left open where the match is weak. The size field is filled for only some rows; it gives once, few, many or a size class.

J,D,V,size,DNA,CDR3
TRBJ1-5,TRBD1,TRBV6-1,few,TGTGCCAGCAGCACGACAGGGGGCCGATCGCCCCAGCATTTT,CASSTTGGRSPQHF
TRBJ2-1,TRBD2,TRBV20-1,few,TGCAGTGCGAGACCTCTAGCGGGAACGGGGTACAATGAGCAGTTCTTC,CSARPLAGTGYNEQFF
TRBJ2-5,TRBD1,TRBV25-1,few,TGTGCCAGCAGCGAGCAGGGGGCCGCGGTAGAGACCCAGTACTTC,CASSEQGAAVETQYF
TRBJ2-2,.,TRBV20-1,few,TGCAGTGCTAGAGTCCTGACTGACGGCGACACCGGGGAGCTGTTTTTT,CSARVLTDGDTGELFF
TRBJ1-2,TRBD1,TRBV28,few,TGTGCCAGCAGTTCCCGGACAGGGGGGTACTATGGCTACACCTTC,CASSSRTGGYYGYTF
TRBJ2-2,.,TRBV5-1,few,TGCGCCAGCAGACCAAGCCTACAGGGTGTAAACCTTAAGGCGTCCGGGGAGCTGTTTTTT,CASRPSLQGVNLKASGELFF
TRBJ1-1,.,TRBV5-1,.,TGCGCCAGCAGCGGGTCGGACCTTGGGGGCACTGAAGCTTTCTTT,CASSGSDLGGTEAFF
TRBJ2-2,TRBD2,TRBV12-3/TRBV12-4,few,TGTGCCAGCAGTTTGCTAGCGGGAGCGGACGGGGAGCTGTTTTTT,CASSLLAGADGELFF
TRBJ2-3,TRBD2,TRBV5-1,few,TGCGCCAGCGGCTCCTCGGGCGGGGGAAGGATCACAGATACGCAGTATTTT,CASGSSGGGRITDTQYF
TRBJ2-1,TRBD2,TRBV7-9,.,TGTGCCAGCAGCTTATTGGCGGGAGATGGAGGAGGGCAGTTCTTC,CASSLLAGDGGGQFF
TRBJ2-7,.,TRBV4-1,many,TGCGCCAGCAGCCAAGAAGAACGACGCGAGCAGTACTTC,CASSQEERREQYF
TRBJ2-1,TRBD1,TRBV12-3/TRBV12-4,few,TGTGCCAGCAGTTATGGACAGGGGGCGTTCAATGAGCAGTTCTTC,CASSYGQGAFNEQFF
TRBJ1-5,TRBD1,TRBV20-1,few,TGCAGTGCACTTACAGGGGAGACTGTTAGCAATCAGCCCCAGCATTTT,CSALTGETVSNQPQHF
TRBJ1-1,TRBD1,TRBV11-1,.,TGTGCCAGCAGCTTAGCGGGAGGAGGGGGCAGTGGGAACACTGAAGCTTTCTTT,CASSLAGGGGSGNTEAFF
TRBJ1-1,TRBD1,TRBV12-3/TRBV12-4,few,TGTGCCAGCACCCTCTCCCGGGACAGCGAAGCTTTCTTT,CASTLSRDSEAFF
TRBJ1-1,TRBD1,TRBV12-3/TRBV12-4,.,TGTGCCAGCGCGGTTCGGGACAGGAGAACTGAAGCTTTCTTT,CASAVRDRRTEAFF
TRBJ2-1,.,TRBV20-1,few,TGCAGTGCTAGGGCCCGGGGGTTAAGGCATGAGCAGTTCTTC,CSARARGLRHEQFF
TRBJ2-1,.,TRBV3-1,many,TGTGCCAGCAGCCAAGTGGAGGGCCAGGGACACTACAATGAGCAGTTCTTC,CASSQVEGQGHYNEQFF
TRBJ2-2,.,TRBV5-8,.,TGTGCCAGCAGCTTTGGACAAGTCGAGACCGGGGAGCTGTTTTTT,CASSFGQVETGELFF
TRBJ2-1,.,TRBV14,few,TGTGCCAGCAGCCAAGATTCTCCGGCGAATAACAATGAGCAGTTCTTC,CASSQDSPANNNEQFF
TRBJ2-1,.,TRBV20-1,.,TGCAGTGCTAGAGCCCTGGGTGGGCCCCTCACCAATGAGCAGTTCTTC,CSARALGGPLTNEQFF
TRBJ2-1,.,TRBV3-1,few,TGTGCCAGCAGCCTAGAGAATGAGCAGTTCTTC,CASSLENEQFF
TRBJ2-3,.,TRBV5-1,.,TGCGCCAGCAGCTTGGAGGCGGATCGCACAGATACGCAGTATTTT,CASSLEADRTDTQYF
TRBJ2-5,.,TRBV29-1,.,TGCAGCGTCAACAGGGTAGTAGGGGAGACCCAGTACTTC,CSVNRVVGETQYF
TRBJ1-5,TRBD1,TRBV10-3,.,TGTGCCATCAGCCAGGCAGGGGGCGAGTGGAATCAGCCCCAGCATTTT,CAISQAGGEWNQPQHF
TRBJ1-2,TRBD1,TRBV12-3/TRBV12-4,.,TGTGCCAGCAGTACAGGGGGACGGAATGGCTACACCTTC,CASSTGGRNGYTF
TRBJ2-1,TRBD2,TRBV20-1,few,TGCAGTGCAAGACTAGCGGGAGGGCCCCACAATGAGCAGTTCTTC,CSARLAGGPHNEQFF
TRBJ2-1,.,TRBV7-9,.,TGTGCCAGCAGCCGAGTCCAGGGAAATGAGCAGTTCTTC,CASSRVQGNEQFF
TRBJ1-6,.,TRBV7-2,.,TGTGCCAGCAGCCAAACCGTTCTTTCACCCCTCCACTTT,CASSQTVLSPLHF
TRBJ2-3,.,TRBV4-1,.,TGCGCCAGCAGCAAACTGGGGATAGATACGCAGTATTTT,CASSKLGIDTQYF
TRBJ1-1,.,TRBV20-1,.,TGCAGTGCTAGAGGACAGTTGAACACTGAAGCTTTCTTT,CSARGQLNTEAFF
TRBJ1-4,.,TRBV5-1,.,TGCGCCAGCAGCTTGGGGGCCGGGTTAGTTGCAACTAATGAAAAACTGTTTTTT,CASSLGAGLVATNEKLFF
TRBJ1-1,.,TRBV5-1,many,TGCGCCAGCAGCACCGCGAACACTGAAGCTTTCTTT,CASSTANTEAFF
TRBJ1-5,.,TRBV6-2/TRBV6-3,.,TGTGCCAGCAGAACTCGCGACATTTATCAGCCCCAGCATTTT,CASRTRDIYQPQHF
TRBJ2-1,TRBD1,TRBV19,.,TGTGCCAGTAGATCCGGGACAGGGATATACAATGAGCAGTTCTTC,CASRSGTGIYNEQFF
TRBJ2-7,.,TRBV15,few,TGTGCCACCAGCATCGACTTGGGACGCTACGAGCAGTACTTC,CATSIDLGRYEQYF
TRBJ1-5,.,TRBV7-9,few,TGTGCCAGCAGATGCCTTAAGAGTGGAAACAATCAGCCCCAGCATTTT,CASRCLKSGNNQPQHF
TRBJ2-1,TRBD2,TRBV20-1,.,TGCAGTGCCATGGGACTAGCGGGAGGGCCCCGTGAGCAGTTCTTC,CSAMGLAGGPREQFF
TRBJ1-3,.,TRBV7-9,.,TGTGCCAGCAGCGGTCGGTTCAGGGCCTCCGGAAACACCATATATTTT,CASSGRFRASGNTIYF
TRBJ1-2,.,TRBV30,.,TGTGCCTGGATTACCCGATCGTGGGGCTACACCTTC,CAWITRSWGYTF
TRBJ2-1,TRBD2,TRBV5-1,few,TGCGCCAGCAGCTTGGAGGCGGGCGGGAGGCAAACCTACAATGAGCAGTTCTTC,CASSLEAGGRQTYNEQFF
TRBJ2-2,.,TRBV2,few,TGTGCCAGCAGACCCGGAGGGAGGGAGCTGTTTTTT,CASRPGGRELFF
TRBJ2-1,TRBD1,TRBV24-1,few,TGTGCCACCAGTGACCTGAGGGGGACAGGCGGCTTCAATGAGCAGTTCTTC,CATSDLRGTGGFNEQFF
TRBJ2-3,TRBD2,TRBV6-1,.,TGTGCCGGGAGGGGGACTAGCGGAGATACGCAGTATTTT,CAGRGTSGDTQYF
TRBJ2-5,TRBD1,TRBV29-1,few,TGCAGCGTTGAAGGAGGTGACAGGGGGAGGGAGACCCAGTACTTC,CSVEGGDRGRETQYF
TRBJ2-1,TRBD2,TRBV11-2,.,TGTTCCAGCAGCTTAGCTAGCGGGAGCTACAATGAGCAGTTCTTC,CSSSLASGSYNEQFF
TRBJ2-3,.,TRBV7-2,.,TGTGCCAGCAGCCGGTGGGCGGGAAGCACAGATACGCAGTATTTT,CASSRWAGSTDTQYF
TRBJ2-3,TRBD1,TRBV4-2,few,TGTGCCAGCGCCAGGACGGGACAGGGATCGTTGGGCACAGATACGCAGTATTTT,CASARTGQGSLGTDTQYF
TRBJ1-1,TRBD1,TRBV29-1,few,TGCAGCGTTGGGAGGGGGCTCCTGAACACTGAAGCTTTCTTT,CSVGRGLLNTEAFF